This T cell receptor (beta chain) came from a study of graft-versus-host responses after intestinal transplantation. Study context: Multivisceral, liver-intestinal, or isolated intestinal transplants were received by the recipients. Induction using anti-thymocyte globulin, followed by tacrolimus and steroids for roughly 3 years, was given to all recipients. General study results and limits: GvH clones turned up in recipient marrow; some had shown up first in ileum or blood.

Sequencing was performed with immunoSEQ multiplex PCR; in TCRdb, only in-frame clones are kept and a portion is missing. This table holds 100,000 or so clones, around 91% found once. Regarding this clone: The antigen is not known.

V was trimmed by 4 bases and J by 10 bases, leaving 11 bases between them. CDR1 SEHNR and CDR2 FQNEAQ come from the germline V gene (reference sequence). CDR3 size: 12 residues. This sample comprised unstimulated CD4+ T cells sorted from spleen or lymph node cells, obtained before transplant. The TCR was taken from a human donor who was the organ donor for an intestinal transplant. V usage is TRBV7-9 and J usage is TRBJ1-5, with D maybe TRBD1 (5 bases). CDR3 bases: TGTGCCAGCAGCTCAGGGCTACGTCCCCAGCATTTT. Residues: CASSSGLRPQHF.